This entry concerns a single TCR beta chain. Relative to the germline gene, one junction end is altered; a read error may explain this. This entry is derived from a study of blood T cells in healthy people across ages. Germline V gene sequence: CDR1 LNHDA, CDR2 SQIVND (reference sequence). CDR3 length equals 15 residues. Next came a second PCR, run for about 6 to 11 cycles, which used a sample-barcoded 5' primer along with a J-beta primer mix. TCRdb reanalysed the 5' RACE reads using MiXCR and keeps one entry per CDR3 protein. The sample lists roughly 680,000 distinct CDR3 sequences; approximately 21% were seen once.

The chain recombines TRBV19 with TRBJ2-2; TRBD2 might be the D (5 bases). The specimen was blood. This TCR derives from a man aged 70-80 years in good health. The CDR3 sequence is CASSIVGPNTGELSF. CDR3 nucleotide sequence: TGTGCCAGTAGTATCGTGGGTCCTAACACCGGGGAGCTGTCTTTT.